This is a list of T cell receptor beta chains from one sample in a study of cytomegalovirus exposure and HLA in healthy donors. Clones were sequenced by immunoSEQ multiplex PCR, and TCRdb holds only the in-frame ones, with some missing. The data contain roughly 34,000 clones, roughly 84% of them seen just once; the ten biggest clones take up approximately 4%. The sample was PBMCs. The receptors were sampled from a woman aged 18 to 35 in good health and CMV-seronegative. CDR3s include the opening cysteine and the closing phenylalanine or tryptophan. The order of the fields is clone size, V gene, D gene, J gene, CDR3 protein, CDR3 DNA. D genes are given only for firm matches. A clone size is listed for some rows: how often the clone was seen (once, few, many), or a class if it is expanded.

>.|TRBV27|.|TRBJ1-1
CASSASRNTKAFF
TGTGCCAGCAGTGCTTCGAGGAACACTAAAGCTTTCTTT
>.|TRBV27|.|TRBJ2-1
CASSFGPLQFF
TGTGCCAGCAGTTTTGGGCCCCTTCAGTTCTTC
>.|TRBV5-5|.|TRBJ1-5
CASSWTGGPNQPQHF
TGTGCCAGCAGTTGGACCGGGGGTCCGAATCAGCCCCAGCATTTT
>.|TRBV7-6|.|TRBJ2-7
CASSAGQTYEQYF
TGTGCCAGCAGCGCGGGACAGACCTACGAGCAGTACTTC
>once|TRBV6-6|.|TRBJ2-7
CASSWTDIHYEQYF
TGTGCCAGCAGTTGGACGGACATTCACTACGAGCAGTACTTC
>.|TRBV5-4|TRBD2|TRBJ2-1
CASSKMTSGTLPHNEQFF
TGTGCCAGCAGCAAAATGACTAGCGGCACGTTACCACACAATGAGCAGTTCTTC
>few|TRBV4-1|TRBD2|TRBJ2-1
CASPPETSGCDGFF
TGCGCCAGCCCACCGGAGACTAGCGGTTGTGATGGGTTCTTC
>.|TRBV5-6|TRBD1|TRBJ1-2
CASSLYRGDGYTF
TGTGCCAGCAGCTTGTACAGGGGGGATGGCTACACCTTC
>once|TRBV4-2|.|TRBJ1-1
CASSQVGGHNTEAFF
TGTGCCAGCAGCCAAGTAGGGGGTCACAACACTGAAGCTTTCTTT
>.|TRBV30|TRBD2|TRBJ2-1
CAWSLNSGGSAYNEQFF
TGTGCCTGGAGTCTCAATAGCGGGGGCTCTGCCTACAATGAGCAGTTCTTC
>.|TRBV12-5|.|TRBJ2-5
CASGLAPQSGGETQYF
TGTGCTAGTGGTTTGGCACCCCAGTCAGGGGGGGAGACCCAGTACTTC
>.|TRBV28|.|TRBJ2-5
CASSFQGRQETQYF
TGTGCCAGCAGTTTTCAGGGGCGTCAGGAGACCCAGTACTTC
>once|TRBV5-1|.|TRBJ2-6
CASSLPPNFSGANVLTF
TGCGCCAGCAGCTTGCCTCCAAACTTCTCTGGGGCCAACGTCCTGACTTTC
>.|TRBV15|TRBD1|TRBJ1-4
CATSSDPGTGNEKLFF
TGTGCCACCAGCTCGGACCCCGGGACAGGGAATGAAAAACTGTTTTTT
>.|TRBV5-1|.|TRBJ2-1
CASSWGPSGLDNEQFF
TGCGCCAGCAGCTGGGGACCCAGCGGGCTAGACAATGAGCAGTTCTTC
>.|TRBV18|.|TRBJ2-2
CASSPQPTGNAGELFF
TGTGCCAGCTCACCGCAACCTACAGGGAACGCCGGGGAGCTGTTTTTT
>.|TRBV23-1|.|TRBJ2-7
CASSRTAYEQYF
TGCGCCAGCAGTCGTACGGCCTACGAGCAGTACTTC
>.|TRBV7-2|.|TRBJ2-3
CASSSRQGTDTQYF
TGTGCCAGCAGCTCCCGACAGGGCACAGATACGCAGTATTTT
>.|TRBV13|TRBD2|TRBJ2-3
CASSPGTSGSTDTQYF
TGTGCCAGCAGTCCCGGGACTAGCGGAAGCACAGATACGCAGTATTTT
>.|TRBV10-1|.|TRBJ2-1
CASPSVWFF
TGCGCCAGCCCTAGCGTGTGGTTCTTC
>.|TRBV6-5|TRBD2|TRBJ2-5
CASRRGGGGQETQYF
TGTGCCAGCCGACGGGGAGGCGGGGGACAAGAGACCCAGTACTTC
>once|TRBV9|TRBD1|TRBJ1-4
CASSPRQGINEKLFF
TGTGCCAGCAGCCCTCGACAGGGAATAAATGAAAAACTGTTTTTT
>.|TRBV9|TRBD1|TRBJ2-1
CASSADGTGLSSYNEQFF
TGTGCCAGCAGCGCCGATGGGACAGGCCTAAGCTCCTACAATGAGCAGTTCTTC
>.|TRBV2|TRBD1|TRBJ2-7
CASSSGTVQFEQYF
TGTGCCAGCAGTTCCGGGACAGTCCAGTTCGAGCAGTACTTC
>few|TRBV5-5|.|TRBJ1-6
CASSSAIHPTGNSPLHF
TGTGCCAGCAGCTCCGCCATACACCCAACGGGTAATTCACCCCTCCACTTT
>.|TRBV30|.|TRBJ2-3
CAWSEGGDTQYF
TGTGCCTGGAGCGAGGGTGGAGATACGCAGTATTTT
>.|TRBV7-3|TRBD1|TRBJ1-1
CASSLTGTVEAFF
TGTGCCAGCAGCCTGACCGGGACAGTGGAAGCTTTCTTT
>.|TRBV5-4|.|TRBJ2-7
CASSGQGGEVEQYF
TGTGCCAGCAGCGGCCAGGGAGGAGAGGTCGAGCAGTACTTC
>.|TRBV29-1|.|TRBJ2-1
CSVEGTNNEQFF
TGCAGCGTTGAAGGGACTAACAATGAGCAGTTCTTC
>.|TRBV12-5|.|TRBJ2-3
CASRRADVAVGDTQYF
TGTGCTAGTAGGAGGGCGGACGTAGCGGTTGGAGATACGCAGTATTTT
>.|TRBV27|TRBD1|TRBJ1-6
CASSRDRLNSPLHF
TGTGCCAGCAGCCGGGACAGACTTAATTCGCCCCTCCACTTT
>few|TRBV30|.|TRBJ1-5
CAWSGGRNQPQHF
TGTGCCTGGAGTGGGGGCCGTAATCAGCCCCAGCATTTT
>few|TRBV7-2|.|TRBJ2-1
CASTKMVVAHEQFF
TGTGCCAGCACCAAAATGGTGGTGGCCCATGAGCAGTTCTTC
>.|TRBV5-1|TRBD1|TRBJ1-1
CASSLARGTRTEAFF
TGCGCCAGCAGCTTGGCCAGGGGGACGAGGACTGAAGCTTTCTTT
>.|TRBV7-9|TRBD2|TRBJ2-7
CSSSEHGGGFYEQYF
TGTTCCAGCAGCGAACACGGGGGGGGCTTCTACGAGCAGTACTTC
>.|TRBV19|.|TRBJ2-1
CASSRTFYNEQFF
TGTGCCAGTAGTAGGACTTTCTACAATGAGCAGTTCTTC
>once|TRBV4-3|.|TRBJ1-2
CASSQEVNSYGYTF
TGCGCCAGCAGCCAAGAAGTGAACAGCTATGGCTACACCTTC
>.|TRBV7-2|TRBD2|TRBJ2-5
CASSLGTSGVTQYF
TGTGCCAGCAGCTTAGGGACTAGCGGGGTTACCCAGTACTTC
>few|TRBV7-3|TRBD2|TRBJ2-3
CASSLSGGGYAGDTQYF
TGTGCCAGCAGCTTAAGTGGGGGGGGTTATGCGGGAGATACGCAGTATTTT
>.|TRBV19|.|TRBJ2-7
CATGDWYSYEQYF
TGTGCCACCGGGGACTGGTACTCCTACGAGCAGTACTTC
>few|TRBV19|TRBD2|TRBJ2-3
CASSLAGDTDTQYF
TGTGCCAGTAGCCTAGCGGGGGACACAGATACGCAGTATTTT
>.|TRBV2|TRBD1|TRBJ1-4
CASKGQVNEKLFF
TGTGCCAGCAAGGGACAGGTTAATGAAAAACTGTTTTTT
>once|TRBV6-4|TRBD1|TRBJ2-1
CASSVKGQGSYNEQFF
TGTGCCAGCAGCGTCAAGGGACAGGGGAGCTACAATGAGCAGTTCTTC
>.|TRBV7-2|.|TRBJ2-6
CASSPRESGANVLTF
TGTGCCAGCAGCCCCAGGGAATCTGGGGCCAACGTCCTGACTTTC
>.|TRBV6-6|.|TRBJ1-4
CASEKGQFEKLFF
TGTGCCAGCGAAAAAGGACAGTTTGAAAAACTGTTTTTT
>.|TRBV11-3|.|TRBJ2-7
CASSFPRTYEQYF
TGTGCCAGCAGCTTCCCGCGTACCTACGAGCAGTACTTC
>.|TRBV11-2|.|TRBJ2-7
CASSLGRGPSSYEQYF
TGTGCCAGCAGCTTAGGGCGGGGGCCTAGCTCCTACGAGCAGTACTTC
>.|TRBV4-3|TRBD1|TRBJ1-5
CASSQDRSGQPQHF
TGCGCCAGCAGCCAGGACAGGTCGGGACAGCCCCAGCATTTT
>.|TRBV28|TRBD1|TRBJ2-7
CASSSGQGDWGDRHEQYF
TGTGCCAGCAGTTCCGGACAGGGTGATTGGGGGGACAGGCACGAGCAGTACTTC
>.|TRBV10-3|TRBD2|TRBJ2-1
CAIDGGDFYNEQFF
TGTGCCATCGATGGGGGGGACTTCTACAATGAGCAGTTCTTC